This T cell receptor beta chain was recovered during a study of regulatory T cells in long-lasting Graves disease. Study details: Graves' patients, diagnosed recently, had received antithyroid drugs under 3 months. Findings and limits, study-wide: Relative to new patients (966), persistent patients exhibited greater sharing of public clonotypes (around 3,000).

The CDR3 is 15 amino acids. With 0 bases removed from V and 5 bases from J, the gap between germline ends came to 14 bases. Per the germline V gene, CDR1 is SGHNT and CDR2 is YYREEE (reference sequence). This clonotype was counted between two and nine times. Antigen: not known. Construction of TCR beta libraries relied on iRepertoire HTBI primers and on Arm-PCR targeting CDR3 regions. TCRdb processed the multiplex PCR reads anew with MiXCR; each CDR3 protein has one entry. The sample carries 680,000 or so distinct CDR3 sequences, 15% to 20% recorded once. Time point of the sample: newly diagnosed GD, antithyroid drugs for less than 3 months. PBMCs were the source of the RNA used for TCR sequencing. Around 9.8 milliliters of peripheral blood were taken and placed in EDTA tubes. The same specimen was also included in a second study, on T cells in Graves' hyperthyroidism and ophthalmopathy. That source adds: The HTBI set primed first-round TCR CDR3 RT-PCR.

The clonotype comes from a woman in her 30s with Graves disease. V and J are TRBV5-4 and TRBJ1-1; D not resolved. This specimen was peripheral blood mononuclear cells (PBMCs), taken at new diagnosis, from a patient treated with antithyroid drugs. The CDR3 DNA follows: TGTGCCAGCAGCTTGGAGAACATGGGTCGTACTGAAGCTTTCTTT. Translated, it gives CASSLENMGRTEAFF.